One sample yielded the 27 T cell receptor beta chains listed below, sequenced in a study of blood T cell repertoires in COVID-19. Repertoires were generated with immunoSEQ multiplex PCR, while TCRdb's copy carries only in-frame clones and drops some. The table shows about 360,000 clones, with over 75% occurring only once. The sample comprised PBMCs or T cells enriched from blood (not recorded which). The source of these receptors is a middle-aged woman with acute COVID-19.

The chain has TRBV5-6 and TRBJ2-5, with 7 bases identical to TRBD1. The CDR3 is 16 amino acids. V shed 0 bases, J shed 5 bases, and the junction held 10 bases outside the gene matches. Germline CDR1 is SGHDT and CDR2 is YYEEEE. Written as DNA, the CDR3 is TGTGCCAGCAGCTTGGTTTTTAGGCAGGGGGTTGAGACCCAGTACTTC. This gives the protein CASSLVFRQGVETQYF.

The chain couples TRBV18 to TRBJ1-2; maybe TRBD1 (5 bases). The V end was cut by 3 bases, the J end by 4 bases, with 15 bases between. CDR1 KGHSH and CDR2 LQKENI come from the germline V gene. The CDR3 has 15 amino acids. The CDR3 region has the DNA TGTGCCAGCTCACCGGGGCCAGGGATCGGCTATGGCTACACCTTC. Translating it yields CASSPGPGIGYGYTF.

In its sample, this clone was seen a few times. The chain joins TRBV19 to TRBJ1-2, with a possible D match to TRBD1 (6 bases). CDR1 is LNHDA, CDR2 SQIVND, per germline (reference sequence). The CDR3 is 13 amino acids. With 3 bases removed from V and 8 bases from J, the gap between germline ends came to 13 bases. The CDR3: CASSMTTGIGYTF. CDR3 in DNA: TGTGCCAGTAGTATGACAACAGGGATCGGCTACACCTTC.

This chain uses TRBV6-5 with TRBJ1-1, with D possibly matching TRBD1 (6 bases). This CDR3 spans 14 amino acids. The V and J ends lost 4 bases and 5 bases respectively, with 14 bases between them. The germline gives CDR1 MNHEY, CDR2 SVGAGI. In nucleotides, the CDR3 is TGTGCCAGCAGTTCCATGGCAGGGGTGACTGAAGCTTTCTTT. Protein: CASSSMAGVTEAFF.

The rearrangement links TRBV18 to TRBJ1-3; D remains unclear. CDR1 is KGHSH and CDR2 is LQKENI in the germline V gene. Trimming removed 2 bases at V and 5 bases at J, with 10 bases between. The CDR3 contains 14 residues. Here the CDR3 reads CASSPGTERNTIYF. In DNA form, the CDR3 reads TGTGCCAGCTCACCAGGAACAGAGAGAAACACCATATATTTT.

The V gene is TRBV11-2, the J gene TRBJ1-1; TRBD1 is a possible D gene (5 bases). The CDR3 totals 12 residues. Trimming stripped 2 bases from V and 7 bases from J, with 8 bases between. From germline, CDR1 is SGHAT and CDR2 FQNNGV. The CDR3 sequence is CASSLLGGEAFF. CDR3 bases: TGTGCCAGCAGCTTATTGGGGGGTGAAGCTTTCTTT.

The rearrangement joins TRBV5-4 to TRBJ1-2; 7 bases agree with TRBD1. V dropped 0 bases and J dropped 4; count of bases not matched to a gene: 3. Looked up from germline, CDR1 is SGHNT and CDR2 is YYREEE (reference sequence). The CDR3 contains 14 residues. CDR3 nucleotides: TGTGCCAGCAGCTTGGATCGGGACAGCTATGGCTACACCTTC. Amino acid sequence: CASSLDRDSYGYTF.

The genes are TRBV7-9 and TRBJ2-7, with 10 bases fitting TRBD2. The J segment lost 6 bases and the V segment lost 6 bases, leaving 8 bases of the junction unmatched. The CDR3 loop spans 14 amino acids. CDR1 SEHNR and CDR2 FQNEAQ come from the germline V gene (reference sequence). DNA of the CDR3: TGTGCCAGCAGACATAGCGGGGGGTCCCTCGAGCAGTACTTC. Its translation: CASRHSGGSLEQYF.

This CDR3 is CASSFYRGLKGEQFF. The CDR3 nucleotides read TGTGCCAGCAGTTTCTACAGGGGGCTCAAGGGTGAGCAGTTCTTC. This chain links TRBV27 with TRBJ2-1; 9 bases match TRBD1. Losses at the gene ends were 3 bases for V and 9 bases for J; bases not matched to a gene: 9. The length of the CDR3 is 15 residues. In germline, CDR1 is MNHEY, CDR2 SMNVEV (reference sequence).

This CDR3 is CASSSLPTTRAGNQPQHF. The CDR3, as DNA: TGTGCCAGCAGCTCCTTACCGACAACCCGGGCAGGGAATCAGCCCCAGCATTTT. This rearrangement joins TRBV6-2 or TRBV6-3 to TRBJ1-5; TRBD1 might be the D (5 bases). The CDR3 spans 18 residues. Between the trimmed V and J ends, which lost 6 bases and 4 bases, there was a span of 25 bases. Germline V lookup: CDR1 MNHEY, CDR2 SVGEGT.

The chain couples TRBV4-2 to TRBJ2-3; maybe TRBD2 (5 bases). V was cut by 0 bases and J by 5 bases, with 9 bases left in between. Per germline, CDR1 LGHNA and CDR2 YNFKEQ. The CDR3 length is 14 residues. The CDR3 DNA reads TGTGCCAGCAGCCAAGAACGGGATAGAGATACGCAGTATTTT. It translates to CASSQERDRDTQYF.

The chain employs TRBV7-9 and TRBJ1-1; D unresolved. Germline CDR1 and CDR2: SEHNR and FQNEAQ (reference sequence). The V end lost 5 bases, the J end lost 3 bases, and 13 bases lay between the germline ends. This CDR3 is 14 amino acids long. The CDR3 DNA is TGTGCCAGCAGCCCGAGCGGGATCGACACTGAAGCTTTCTTT. This gives the protein CASSPSGIDTEAFF.

As concerns this clone: This same CDR3 is encoded by further DNA sequences in the sample. The chain carries TRBV9 and TRBJ2-5; 14 bases line up with TRBD2. J was trimmed by 1 base and V by 2 bases; bases with no gene match: 1. CDR1 SGDLS and CDR2 YYNGEE come from the germline V gene. CDR3 length: 16 amino acids. The CDR3 bases are TGTGCCAGCAGCGTGGGGACTAGCGGGGGCCAAGAGACCCAGTACTTC. Its protein is CASSVGTSGGQETQYF.

This rearrangement joins TRBV25-1 to TRBJ1-3, with TRBD1 identical over 7 bases. CDR1 is MGHDK, CDR2 SYGVNS, per germline. V shed 2 bases and J 1 base; nucleotides not matched to a gene: 5. This CDR3 contains 16 residues. As DNA, the CDR3 is TGTGCCAGCAGTGAAACAACAGGGGTTTCTGGAAACACCATATATTTT. Translated: CASSETTGVSGNTIYF.

This chain connects TRBV5-4 to TRBJ2-5; 10 nucleotides match TRBD2. The CDR3 loop spans 16 amino acids. CDR1 SGHNT and CDR2 YYREEE come from the germline V gene (reference sequence). Trimming at V came to 0 bases and at J to 5 bases, leaving 7 bases not matched to a gene. The CDR3 sequence is CASSLGGTSVLETQYF. CDR3 coding DNA: TGTGCCAGCAGCTTGGGAGGGACTAGCGTGTTGGAGACCCAGTACTTC.

The chain employs TRBV15 and TRBJ2-3; perhaps TRBD2 as D (5 bases). The germline V and J ends were trimmed by 5 bases and 6 bases, with 24 bases remaining between them. Germline assignment: CDR1 LNHNV and CDR2 YYDKDF (reference sequence). The CDR3 runs 17 residues. The CDR3, as DNA: TGTGCCACCAGCGATATCGCGGACTCCTTGGGGTCGGATACGCAGTATTTT. Protein sequence: CATSDIADSLGSDTQYF.

This clone was seen once. The chain recombines TRBV5-6 with TRBJ2-3; D not certain. Germline-derived CDR1 and CDR2 are SGHDT and YYEEEE. The germline V and J ends were trimmed by 2 bases and 0 bases, with 7 bases remaining between them. The CDR3 is 14 amino acids. In nucleotides, the CDR3 is TGTGCCAGCAGCTTCCCCCCTAGCACAGATACGCAGTATTTT. Its protein is CASSFPPSTDTQYF. Using reference TRBV5-6 and TRBJ2-3 for the parts outside the CDR3, the full variable domain is DAGVTQSPTHLIKTRGQQVTLRCSPKSGHDTVSWYQQALGQGPQFIFQYYEEEERQRGNFPDRFSGHQFPNYSSELNVNALLLGDSALYLCASSFPPSTDTQYFGPGTRLTVL.

The chain couples TRBV2 to TRBJ2-2; 9 positions agree with TRBD2. Germline lookup yields CDR1 SNHLY and CDR2 FYNNEI. Trimming took 4 bases from V and 4 from J; bases not matched to a gene: 7. CDR3 size: 16 residues. CDR3 DNA: TGTGCCAGCAGTGGGTGGGGTAGCGGGAGCACCGGGGAGCTGTTTTTT. Translated: CASSGWGSGSTGELFF.

V is TRBV11-2 and J is TRBJ2-5; maybe TRBD2 (5 bases). The CDR3 has 15 residues. CDR1 is SGHAT and CDR2 is FQNNGV in the germline V gene. Trimming removed 1 base at V and 7 bases at J, with 16 bases between. The CDR3 spells CASSLAWELGGTQYF. CDR3 nucleotides: TGTGCCAGCAGCTTAGCGTGGGAACTAGGCGGGACCCAGTACTTC.

This chain uses TRBV30 with TRBJ2-2; D perhaps matches TRBD1 (5 bases). Germline CDR1 is GTSNPN and CDR2 is SVGIG (reference sequence). The CDR3 totals 14 residues. V lost 3 bases to trimming and J lost 3 bases, with 11 bases between them. This chain's CDR3 is CAWRSRRDTGELFF. The CDR3 DNA sequence: TGTGCCTGGAGGTCTCGCAGGGACACCGGGGAGCTGTTTTTT.

The V and J genes are TRBV3-1 (or the pseudogene TRBV3-2) and TRBJ2-5, with 8 bases that match TRBD2. The junction had 9 bases not matched to a gene; V was cut back by 4 bases and J by 5 bases. This CDR3 contains 15 residues. From germline, CDR1 is LGHDT and CDR2 YNNKEL (reference sequence). CDR3 in amino acids: CASSPPLGLVETQYF. The CDR3 nucleotides are TGTGCCAGCAGCCCTCCACTGGGACTAGTTGAGACCCAGTACTTC.

This chain links TRBV5-1 with TRBJ2-4; tentative D call: TRBD1 (5 bases). Germline assignment: CDR1 SGHRS and CDR2 YFSETQ. Trimming left V 5 bases short and J 7 bases short, with 16 bases between. This CDR3 spans 14 amino acids. This chain's CDR3 is CASRASGSGNIQYF. The CDR3 nucleotides are TGCGCCAGCAGGGCCTCAGGGTCTGGGAACATTCAGTACTTC.

The V and J genes are TRBV3-1 (or the pseudogene TRBV3-2) and TRBJ2-5, with 10 positions matching TRBD2. The V gene's germline CDR1 is LGHDT and CDR2 YNNKEL (reference sequence). V was pared by 4 bases and J by 4 bases, with 12 bases of the junction left unmatched. The CDR3 is 17 residues long. CDR3 region: CASSPPGSGGARETQYF. The CDR3 nucleotides read TGTGCCAGCAGCCCCCCGGGAAGCGGGGGGGCTAGAGAGACCCAGTACTTC.

CDR3: CASSPNRQGRETEAFF. CDR3 bases: TGTGCCAGCTCACCGAACCGACAGGGCCGCGAGACTGAAGCTTTCTTT. The V and J genes are TRBV18 and TRBJ1-1; TRBD1 matches at 7 bases. The CDR3 sequence is 16 residues long. From germline, CDR1 is KGHSH and CDR2 LQKENI. Trimming took 3 bases from V and 5 from J; bases not matched to a gene: 12. Variable domain in full (rest from reference TRBV18 and TRBJ1-1): NAGVMQNPRHLVRRRGQEARLRCSPMKGHSHVYWYRQLPEEGLKFMVYLQKENIIDESGMPKERFSAEFPKEGPSILRIQQVVRGDSAAYFCASSPNRQGRETEAFFGQGTRLTVV.

The rearrangement links TRBV30 to TRBJ2-2; weak D call: TRBD1 (5 bases). There are 14 residues in the CDR3. V lost 2 bases and J 6 bases, leaving 13 bases between the germline ends. Germline V gene sequence: CDR1 GTSNPN, CDR2 SVGIG (reference sequence). The CDR3 sequence: CAWSTTRVSGELFF. Written as DNA, the CDR3 is TGTGCCTGGAGTACGACCAGGGTATCCGGGGAGCTGTTTTTT.

The chain couples TRBV27 to TRBJ2-7; D possibly corresponds to TRBD2 (5 bases). The CDR3 consists of 13 residues. Germline V gives CDR1 MNHEY, CDR2 SMNVEV (reference sequence). Trimming cost V 5 bases and J 4 bases, with 12 bases left between them. CDR3 bases: TGTGCCAGCAGTGGCGTTCCGGGGTACGAGCAGTACTTC. It encodes CASSGVPGYEQYF.

This clone has a single count. This chain uses TRBV27 with TRBJ2-3, with 9 positions matching TRBD1. Germline V gives CDR1 MNHEY, CDR2 SMNVEV (reference sequence). The V segment lost 7 bases and the J segment 3 bases; nucleotides outside the gene matches: 5. The CDR3 is 14 amino acids. The CDR3 region has the DNA TGTGCCAGCAATACAGGGGGCGGTACAGATACGCAGTATTTT. Residues: CASNTGGGTDTQYF.